One sample yielded the 4 T cell receptor beta chains listed below, sequenced in a study of cytomegalovirus exposure and HLA in healthy donors. 13 Jbeta primers and 60 Vbeta primers were used for the PCR. Measured with immunoSEQ multiplex PCR; TCRdb has only the in-frame clones, and not every one. The sample holds around 70,000 clones, 70% to 85% seen once. Sequenced input: PBMCs. These receptor sequences come from a girl aged 10 to 17 in good health and CMV-seropositive.

DNA of the CDR3: TGCGCCAGCAGCCAAGATATGTCCCCCTACGAGCAGTACTTC. Protein: CASSQDMSPYEQYF. This chain links TRBV4-1 with TRBJ2-7; D unresolved. Trimming took off 0 bases at V and 2 bases at J, with 8 bases between the two ends. The CDR3 is made up of 14 amino acids. Germline CDR1 and CDR2: MGHRA and YSYEKL.

The chain's CDR3 is CSVVRKMNTEAFF. The CDR3 DNA reads as TGCAGCGTTGTGAGGAAGATGAACACTGAAGCTTTCTTT. The chain has TRBV29-1 and TRBJ1-1; D is undetermined. Germline V gene data show CDR1 as SQVTM and CDR2 as ANQGSEA. CDR3 size: 13 residues. Deletions cut 4 bases from V and 0 bases from J, with 9 bases between.

The chain carries TRBV11-1 and TRBJ2-7; 8 nucleotides line up with TRBD1. J gave up 0 bases and V 5 bases, and 3 bases lay outside the gene matches. Germline CDR1 is SGHAT and CDR2 is FQDESV (reference sequence). CDR3 length equals 14 residues. CDR3 sequence (DNA): TGTGCCAGCAGCGACGACAGGGGCTCCTACGAGCAGTACTTC. It codes for CASSDDRGSYEQYF.

The chain uses TRBV6-1 and TRBJ1-5, with 11 nucleotides matching TRBD1. The junction had 1 base not matched to a gene; V was cut back by 6 bases and J by 0 bases. CDR3 length: 15 residues. Germline-derived CDR1 and CDR2 are MNHNS and SASEGT. The DNA of the CDR3 is TGTGCCAGCAGGGGGACAGGGGGTAGCAATCAGCCCCAGCATTTT. It is translated as CASRGTGGSNQPQHF.